This TCR beta chain appears in the sequencing data of a study of blood T cell repertoires in COVID-19. TCRdb's table, derived via immunoSEQ multiplex PCR, lists solely in-frame clones and lacks some. The data hold about 220,000 clones, with around 81% observed a single time. The germline gives CDR1 MDHEN, CDR2 SYDVKM. CDR3 length equals 18 residues. The V segment lost 5 bases and the J segment 4 bases; nucleotides outside the gene matches: 9. The TCR sequence derives from a woman aged 25 to 39 who had recovered from COVID-19. Input material: peripheral blood. The rearrangement links TRBV28 to TRBJ2-3; 16 bases are shared with TRBD2. CDR3 residues: CASSPGTSGRALPDTQYF. In nucleotides, the CDR3 is TGTGCCAGCAGTCCCGGGACTAGCGGGAGGGCCCTTCCAGATACGCAGTATTTT.